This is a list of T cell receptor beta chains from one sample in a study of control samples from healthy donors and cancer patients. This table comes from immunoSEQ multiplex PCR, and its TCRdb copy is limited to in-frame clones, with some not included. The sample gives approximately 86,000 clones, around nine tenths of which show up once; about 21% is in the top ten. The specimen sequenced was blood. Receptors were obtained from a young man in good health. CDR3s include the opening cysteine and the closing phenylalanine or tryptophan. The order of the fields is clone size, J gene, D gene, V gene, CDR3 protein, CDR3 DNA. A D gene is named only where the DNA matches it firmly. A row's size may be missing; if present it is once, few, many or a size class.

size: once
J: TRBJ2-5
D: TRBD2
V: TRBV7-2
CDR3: CASSFGLAGGKETQYF
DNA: TGTGCCAGCAGCTTCGGACTAGCGGGGGGGAAGGAGACCCAGTACTTC

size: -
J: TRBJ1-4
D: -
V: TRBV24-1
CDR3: CATSDGGRGLGNEKLFF
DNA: TGTGCCACCAGTGATGGAGGTAGAGGCCTCGGTAATGAAAAACTGTTTTTT

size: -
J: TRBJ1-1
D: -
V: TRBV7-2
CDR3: CASSLMGAGDTEAFF
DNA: TGTGCCAGCAGCTTAATGGGGGCGGGGGACACTGAAGCTTTCTTT

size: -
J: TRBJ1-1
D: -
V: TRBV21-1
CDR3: CASSKRRQNTEAFF
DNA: TGTGCCAGCAGCAAGAGACGGCAGAACACTGAAGCTTTCTTT

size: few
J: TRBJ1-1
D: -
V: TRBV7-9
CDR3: CASSPYNTEAFF
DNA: TGTGCCAGCAGCCCTTACAACACTGAAGCTTTCTTT

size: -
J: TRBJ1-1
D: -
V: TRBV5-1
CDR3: CASSLRSPENTEAFF
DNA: TGCGCCAGCAGCTTGCGATCACCGGAGAACACTGAAGCTTTCTTT

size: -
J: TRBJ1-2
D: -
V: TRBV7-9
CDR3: CASSPPGPEGDYGYTF
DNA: TGTGCCAGCAGCCCCCCGGGACCTGAGGGGGACTATGGCTACACCTTC

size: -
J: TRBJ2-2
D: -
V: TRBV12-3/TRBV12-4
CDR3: CASSSRTAGELFF
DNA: TGTGCCAGCAGTAGTCGGACAGCCGGGGAGCTGTTTTTT

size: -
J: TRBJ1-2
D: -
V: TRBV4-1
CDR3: CASSQEWGIGVSGYTF
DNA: TGCGCCAGCAGCCAAGAATGGGGGATCGGGGTCAGCGGCTACACCTTC

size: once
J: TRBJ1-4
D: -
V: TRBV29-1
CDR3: CSVEQGLGEKLFF
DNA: TGCAGCGTTGAACAGGGTCTCGGTGAAAAACTGTTTTTT

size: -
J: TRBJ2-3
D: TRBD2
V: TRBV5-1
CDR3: CASSIAGSGGGDTQYF
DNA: TGCGCCAGCAGCATCGCTGGAAGCGGGGGGGGAGATACGCAGTATTTT

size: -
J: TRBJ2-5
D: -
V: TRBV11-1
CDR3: CASSFLGEETQYF
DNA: TGTGCCAGCAGCTTTCTCGGGGAGGAGACCCAGTACTTC

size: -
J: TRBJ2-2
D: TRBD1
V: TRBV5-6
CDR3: CASSLPQGKANTGELFF
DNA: TGTGCCAGCAGCTTGCCACAGGGGAAGGCGAACACCGGGGAGCTGTTTTTT

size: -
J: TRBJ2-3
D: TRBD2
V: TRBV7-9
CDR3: CASSSLSGGGGTDTQYF
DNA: TGTGCCAGCAGCTCCCTCAGCGGGGGTGGTGGCACAGATACGCAGTATTTT

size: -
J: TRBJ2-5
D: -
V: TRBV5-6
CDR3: CASSLVLEETQYF
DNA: TGTGCCAGCAGCTTGGTTCTTGAAGAGACCCAGTACTTC

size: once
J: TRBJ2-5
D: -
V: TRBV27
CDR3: CASSHSGEEAQYF
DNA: TGTGCCAGCAGTCATAGTGGCGAAGAAGCCCAGTACTTC

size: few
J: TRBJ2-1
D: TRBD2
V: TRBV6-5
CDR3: CASSDGAGGYEQFF
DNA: TGTGCCAGCAGCGACGGGGCGGGGGGATATGAGCAGTTCTTC

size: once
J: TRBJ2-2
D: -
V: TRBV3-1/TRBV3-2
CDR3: CASSQQGGGTGELFF
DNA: TGTGCCAGCAGCCAACAGGGGGGAGGGACCGGGGAGCTGTTTTTT

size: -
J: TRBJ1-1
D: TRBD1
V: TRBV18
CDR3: CASSTGTEANTEAFF
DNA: TGTGCCAGCTCCACCGGGACAGAGGCGAACACTGAAGCTTTCTTT

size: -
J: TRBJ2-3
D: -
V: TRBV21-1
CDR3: CARGRDRAPDTQYF
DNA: TGTGCCAGGGGCCGGGACAGGGCTCCAGATACGCAGTATTTT

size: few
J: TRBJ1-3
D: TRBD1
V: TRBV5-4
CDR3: CASSPGQGGNTIYF
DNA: TGTGCCAGCAGCCCGGGACAGGGGGGAAACACCATATATTTT

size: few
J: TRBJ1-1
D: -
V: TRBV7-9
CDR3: CASLWGAEAFF
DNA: TGTGCCAGCCTCTGGGGAGCTGAAGCTTTCTTT

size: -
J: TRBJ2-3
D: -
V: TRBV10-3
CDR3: CAISEHRDTQYF
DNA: TGTGCCATCAGTGAACACAGGGATACGCAGTATTTT

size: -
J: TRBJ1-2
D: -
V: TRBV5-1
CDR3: CASSLGGRNYGYTF
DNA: TGCGCCAGCAGCTTGGGTGGGCGGAACTATGGCTACACCTTC

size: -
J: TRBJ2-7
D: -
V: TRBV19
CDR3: CASSSGQRSYEQYF
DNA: TGTGCCAGTAGTTCTGGACAGCGCTCCTACGAGCAGTACTTC

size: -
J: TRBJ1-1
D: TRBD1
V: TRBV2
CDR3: CASRRDRNTEAFF
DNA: TGTGCCAGCAGAAGGGACAGGAACACTGAAGCTTTCTTT

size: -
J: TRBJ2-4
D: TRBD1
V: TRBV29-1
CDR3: CSVGEQGTVKNIQYF
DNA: TGCAGCGTTGGGGAACAGGGGACGGTCAAAAACATTCAGTACTTC

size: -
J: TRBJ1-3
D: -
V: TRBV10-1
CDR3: CASPEGGSGNTIYF
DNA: TGCGCCAGTCCCGAGGGGGGATCTGGAAACACCATATATTTT

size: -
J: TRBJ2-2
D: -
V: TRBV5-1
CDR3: CASSRTTGELFF
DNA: TGCGCCAGCAGCCGGACCACCGGGGAGCTGTTTTTT

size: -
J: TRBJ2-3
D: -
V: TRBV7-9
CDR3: CASSTHIGTQYF
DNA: TGTGCCAGCAGCACCCATATAGGTACGCAGTATTTT

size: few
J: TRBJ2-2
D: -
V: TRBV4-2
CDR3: CASSQDKGAGSPYTGELFF
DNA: TGTGCCAGCAGCCAAGATAAGGGCGCGGGGTCGCCTTACACCGGGGAGCTGTTTTTT

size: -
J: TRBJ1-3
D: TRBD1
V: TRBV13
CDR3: CASSLNQGGSGNTIYF
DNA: TGTGCCAGCAGCTTAAATCAGGGGGGCTCTGGAAACACCATATATTTT

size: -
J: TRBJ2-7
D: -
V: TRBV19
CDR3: CASSRAGMTYEQYF
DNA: TGTGCCAGTAGTAGGGCGGGGATGACCTACGAGCAGTACTTC

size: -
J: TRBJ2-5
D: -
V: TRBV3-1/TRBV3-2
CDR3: CASSPPGTAFETQYF
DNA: TGTGCCAGCAGCCCACCCGGGACTGCTTTCGAGACCCAGTACTTC

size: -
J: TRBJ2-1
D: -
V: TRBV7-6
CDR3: CASSLGMTQGEQFF
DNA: TGTGCCAGCAGCTTGGGGATGACGCAGGGTGAGCAGTTCTTC

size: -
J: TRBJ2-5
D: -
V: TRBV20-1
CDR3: CSASGEETQYF
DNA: TGCAGTGCCTCGGGGGAAGAGACCCAGTACTTC

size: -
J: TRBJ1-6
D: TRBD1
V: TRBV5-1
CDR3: CASTQGQGNSPLHF
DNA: TGCGCCAGCACACAGGGACAGGGAAATTCACCCCTCCACTTT

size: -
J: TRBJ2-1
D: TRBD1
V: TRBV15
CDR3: CATRQGNNEQFF
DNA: TGTGCCACCCGACAGGGGAACAATGAGCAGTTCTTC

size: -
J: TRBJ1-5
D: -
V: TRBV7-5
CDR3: CARSYRDSNQPQHF
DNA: TGTGCCAGAAGCTACCGGGACAGCAATCAGCCCCAGCATTTT

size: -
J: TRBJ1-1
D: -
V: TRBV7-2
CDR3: CASRVGGLGEAFF
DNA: TGTGCCAGCAGAGTAGGGGGTTTGGGTGAAGCTTTCTTT

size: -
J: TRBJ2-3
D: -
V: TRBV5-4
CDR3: CASSLVGPRKDTQYF
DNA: TGTGCCAGCAGCTTGGTAGGGCCCCGTAAAGATACGCAGTATTTT

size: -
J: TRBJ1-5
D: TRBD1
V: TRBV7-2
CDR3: CASSLDTGAQPQHF
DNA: TGTGCCAGCAGCTTAGACACAGGGGCCCAGCCCCAGCATTTT

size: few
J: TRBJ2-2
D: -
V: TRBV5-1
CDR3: CASSSGQSGLTGELFF
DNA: TGCGCCAGCAGCTCTGGACAGAGTGGGTTAACCGGGGAGCTGTTTTTT

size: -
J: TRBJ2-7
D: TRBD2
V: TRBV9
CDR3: CASSLGGGPEQYF
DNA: TGTGCCAGCAGCTTGGGGGGGGGTCCCGAGCAGTACTTC

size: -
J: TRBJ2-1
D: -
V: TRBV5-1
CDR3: CASSSPGYSYNEQFF
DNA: TGCGCCAGCAGCTCCCCCGGATACTCCTACAATGAGCAGTTCTTC

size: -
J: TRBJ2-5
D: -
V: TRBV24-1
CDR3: CATSGYEKETQYF
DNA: TGTGCCACCAGTGGATACGAGAAAGAGACCCAGTACTTC

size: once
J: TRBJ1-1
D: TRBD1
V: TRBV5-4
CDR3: CASSFDRGAEAFF
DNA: TGTGCCAGCAGCTTTGACAGGGGAGCTGAAGCTTTCTTT

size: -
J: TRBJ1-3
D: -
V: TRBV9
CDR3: CASSVGLQAGNTIYF
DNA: TGTGCCAGCAGCGTAGGATTACAAGCTGGAAACACCATATATTTT

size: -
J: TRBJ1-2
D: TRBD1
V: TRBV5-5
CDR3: CASSRDSLPYNYGYTF
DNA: TGTGCCAGCAGCCGGGACAGCCTTCCCTATAACTATGGCTACACCTTC

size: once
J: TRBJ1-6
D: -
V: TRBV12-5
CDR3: CASGLAETSPLHF
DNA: TGTGCTAGTGGTTTGGCGGAGACTTCACCCCTCCACTTT

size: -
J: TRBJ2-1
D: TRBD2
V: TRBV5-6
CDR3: CASSPRGGPANEQFF
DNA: TGTGCCAGCAGCCCTCGGGGGGGCCCTGCAAATGAGCAGTTCTTC

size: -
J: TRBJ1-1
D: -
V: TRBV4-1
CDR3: CASSQGEGREAFF
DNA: TGCGCCAGCAGCCAGGGAGAGGGCAGGGAGGCCTTTTTT

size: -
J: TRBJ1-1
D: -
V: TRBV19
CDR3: CASIPRGALRTEAFF
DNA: TGTGCCAGTATCCCTCGGGGGGCTCTCCGCACTGAAGCTTTCTTT

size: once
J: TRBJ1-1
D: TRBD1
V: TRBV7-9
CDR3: CASSRDRVTEAFF
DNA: TGTGCCAGCAGCCGCGACAGGGTAACTGAAGCTTTCTTT

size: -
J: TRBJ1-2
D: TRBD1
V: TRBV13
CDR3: CASSLGRQGARGYTF
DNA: TGTGCCAGCAGCTTAGGCAGGCAGGGGGCTCGGGGCTACACCTTC

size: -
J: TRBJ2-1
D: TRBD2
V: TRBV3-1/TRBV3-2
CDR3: CASRGSGGNEQFF
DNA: TGTGCCAGCAGGGGTAGCGGGGGAAATGAGCAGTTCTTC

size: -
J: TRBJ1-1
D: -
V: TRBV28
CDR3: CASKRSEAFF
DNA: TGTGCCAGCAAAAGGAGTGAAGCTTTCTTT

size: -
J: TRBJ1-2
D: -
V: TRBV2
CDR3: CASSADRMWGTNYGYTF
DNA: TGTGCCAGCAGTGCCGATAGGATGTGGGGAACTAACTATGGCTACACCTTC

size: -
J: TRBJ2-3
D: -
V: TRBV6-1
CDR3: CASSEAGGTDTQYF
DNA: TGTGCCAGCAGTGAAGCGGGGGGCACAGATACGCAGTATTTT